The sequence of this T cell receptor beta chain was determined in a study of cytomegalovirus exposure and HLA in healthy donors. Across the study: The 110 million or so unique TCR beta sequences, from around 200 million T cells, were found by an earlier analysis.

Whole-study results and caveats: Most of the CMV-associated TCR beta chains (in a later analysis) appeared to be HLA-restricted. A later analysis linked a missense DCLRE1C variant to TCR beta V- and J-gene trimming. Later on, an analysis showed TCR association rates differing by HLA locus, with DRB1 the most and HLA-C the fewest.

Regarding this clone: Antigen unknown.

V was pared by 1 base and J by 2 bases, with 11 bases between. The CDR3 loop spans 15 amino acids. Germline loops: CDR1 KGHSH, CDR2 LQKENI. The PCR contained 60 Vbeta and 13 Jbeta primers. Some clones are missing from TCRdb's copy, which holds only in-frame ones; the method was immunoSEQ multiplex PCR. Here the sample spans around 150,000 clones, about four fifths being singletons. The sequencing input was PBMCs. This receptor was obtained from a man aged 45-65 years in good health and CMV-seropositive. The chain links TRBV18 to TRBJ1-1; maybe TRBD1 (6 bases). CDR3 DNA sequence: TGTGCCAGCTCACCACGGATAGGGGGTAACACTGAAGCTTTCTTT. It specifies CASSPRIGGNTEAFF.